Below are 4 T cell receptor beta chains sequenced from a single sample in a study of OX40 agonist ivuxolimab in advanced cancers. Generated by immunoSEQ multiplex PCR, the TCRdb table keeps only in-frame clones and is missing some. This sample yields some 60,000 clones, of which approximately 80% are seen a single time; 4% to 5% belongs to the top ten. Sequencing was performed on CD4+ or CD8+ T cells sorted from blood, taken in a trial of the OX40 agonist ivuxolimab. The receptors were sampled from an adult with an advanced solid tumor such as melanoma, head and neck, liver or kidney cancer.

The CDR3 DNA follows: TGCAGCGCTGCATCGGGGGCGGGCAATCAGCCCCAGCATTTT. As protein: CSAASGAGNQPQHF. The rearrangement uses TRBV29-1 and TRBJ1-5; D might be TRBD1 (6 bases). Germline-derived CDR1 and CDR2 are SQVTM and ANQGSEA. V was pared by 7 bases and J by 2 bases, with 15 bases between. The CDR3 is 14 residues long.

Points on this clone: An end of the junction does not agree with germline; a read error may underlie this. The V and J genes are TRBV28 and TRBJ2-7, with D possibly called TRBD1 or TRBD2 (5 bases each). CDR3 length: 14 amino acids. Germline CDR1 reads MDHEN; CDR2 reads SYDVKM. This CDR3 reads CASSSSRDPRWRNF. As DNA, the CDR3 is TGTGCCAGCAGTTCTTCCCGGGACCCGCGGTGGAGGAACTTC.

The rearrangement uses TRBV29-1 and TRBJ1-4, with 12 bases fitting TRBD1. V shed 3 bases and J 8 bases; nucleotides not matched to a gene: 7. From germline, CDR1 is SQVTM and CDR2 ANQGSEA. This CDR3 region has 15 residues. The CDR3 here is CSVDWGQGAEEKLFF. For the CDR3, the DNA is TGCAGCGTTGATTGGGGACAGGGGGCCGAGGAAAAACTGTTTTTT. Based on the CDR3 plus reference TRBV29-1 and TRBJ1-4, the full variable domain is SAVISQKPSRDICQRGTSLTIQCQVDSQVTMMFWYRQQPGQSLTLIATANQGSEATYESGFVIDKFPISRPNLTFSTLTVSNMSPEDSSIYLCSVDWGQGAEEKLFFGSGTQLSVL.

V gene TRBV6-5 combines with J gene TRBJ1-4, with 8 bases that match TRBD1. Germline loops: CDR1 MNHEY, CDR2 SVGAGI. The CDR3 is made up of 14 amino acids. After removal of 4 bases from V and 8 bases from J, the junction contained 6 bases not matched to a gene. CDR3 in DNA: TGTGCCAGCAGTTCCGACAGGGGTCGGGAAAAACTGTTTTTT. Protein sequence: CASSSDRGREKLFF.